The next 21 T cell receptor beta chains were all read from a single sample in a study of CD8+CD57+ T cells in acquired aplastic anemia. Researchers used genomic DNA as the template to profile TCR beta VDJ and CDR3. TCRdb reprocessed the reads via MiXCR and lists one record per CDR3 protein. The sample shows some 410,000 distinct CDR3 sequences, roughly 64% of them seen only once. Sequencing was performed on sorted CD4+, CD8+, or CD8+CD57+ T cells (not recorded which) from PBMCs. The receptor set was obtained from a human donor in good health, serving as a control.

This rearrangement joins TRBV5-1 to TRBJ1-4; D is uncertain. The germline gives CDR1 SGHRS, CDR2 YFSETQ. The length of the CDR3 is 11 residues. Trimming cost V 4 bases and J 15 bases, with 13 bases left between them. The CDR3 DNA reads TGCGCCAGCAGCCTTGGTCCCTCCGTGTTTTTT. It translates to CASSLGPSVFF.

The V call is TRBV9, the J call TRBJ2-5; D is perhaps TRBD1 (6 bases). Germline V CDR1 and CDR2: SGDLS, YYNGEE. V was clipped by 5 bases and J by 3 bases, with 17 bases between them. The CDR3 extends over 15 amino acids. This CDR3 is CASSPGAAGEETQYF. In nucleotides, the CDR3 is TGTGCCAGCAGTCCCGGGGCCGCAGGGGAAGAGACCCAGTACTTC.

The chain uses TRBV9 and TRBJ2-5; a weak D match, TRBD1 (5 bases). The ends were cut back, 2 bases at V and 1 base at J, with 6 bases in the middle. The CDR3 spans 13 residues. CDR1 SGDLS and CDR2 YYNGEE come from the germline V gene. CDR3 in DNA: TGTGCCAGCAGCGTGGACACCCAAGAGACCCAGTACTTC. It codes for CASSVDTQETQYF.

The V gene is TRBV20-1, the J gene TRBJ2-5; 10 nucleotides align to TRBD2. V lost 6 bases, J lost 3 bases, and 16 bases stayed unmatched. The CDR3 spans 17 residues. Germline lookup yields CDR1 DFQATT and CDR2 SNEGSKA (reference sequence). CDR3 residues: CSAEEQTSGVREETQYF. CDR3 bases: TGCAGTGCGGAGGAACAAACTAGCGGGGTGAGGGAAGAGACCCAGTACTTC.

CDR3 nucleotide sequence: TGTGCCAGCAGCTGCGCTGAGGCCCAGCACGACCACTACTTC. Protein product: CASSCAEAQHDHYF. This sequence joins TRBV7-8 and TRBJ2-7; no clear D. The length of the CDR3 is 14 residues. The germline V and J ends were trimmed by 4 bases and 13 bases, with 23 bases remaining between them. Germline V gene lookup returns CDR1 SGHVS and CDR2 FQNEAQ.

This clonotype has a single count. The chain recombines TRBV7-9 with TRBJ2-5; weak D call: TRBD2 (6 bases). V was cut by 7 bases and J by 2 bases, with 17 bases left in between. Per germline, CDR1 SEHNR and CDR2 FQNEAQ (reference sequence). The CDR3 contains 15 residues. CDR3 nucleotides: TGTGCCAGCAACCGCACTAGCCGGGGGCAAGAGACCCAGTACTTC. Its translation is CASNRTSRGQETQYF.

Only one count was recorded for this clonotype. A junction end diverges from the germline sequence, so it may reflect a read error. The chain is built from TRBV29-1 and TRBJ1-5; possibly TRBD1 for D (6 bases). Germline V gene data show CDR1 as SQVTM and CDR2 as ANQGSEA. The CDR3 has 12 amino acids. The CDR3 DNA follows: TGCAGCGTGGGCACAGGGAATCGGCCCCAGCATTTT. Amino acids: CSVGTGNRPQHF.

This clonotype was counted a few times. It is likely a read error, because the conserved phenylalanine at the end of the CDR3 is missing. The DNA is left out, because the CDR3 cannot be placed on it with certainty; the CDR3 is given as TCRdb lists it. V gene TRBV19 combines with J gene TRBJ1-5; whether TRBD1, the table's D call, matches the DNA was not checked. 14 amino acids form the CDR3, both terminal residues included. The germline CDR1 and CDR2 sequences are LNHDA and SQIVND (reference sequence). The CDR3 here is CASTGQGYQPQHFG.

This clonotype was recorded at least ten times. CDR3 loop: CASSSRDREKLFF. The CDR3 bases are TGTGCCAGCAGCTCCCGGGACAGGGAAAAACTGTTTTTT. This chain joins TRBV3-1 and TRBJ1-4; TRBD1 matches at 8 bases. The V gene end was trimmed by 5 bases and the J gene end by 8 bases; junction bases not matched to a gene: 4. The germline V gene has CDR1 LGHDT and CDR2 YNNKEL (reference sequence). The CDR3 loop spans 13 amino acids. Based on the CDR3 plus reference TRBV3-1 and TRBJ1-4, the full variable domain is DTAVSQTPKYLVTQMGNDKSIKCEQNLGHDTMYWYKQDSKKFLKIMFSYNNKELIINETVPNRFSPKSPDKAHLNLHINSLELGDSAVYFCASSSRDREKLFFGSGTQLSVL.

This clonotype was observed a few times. The CDR3 bases are TGTGCCATCAGTGAGTCCTGGCCGCAGTATGGCTACACCTTC. Its translation is CAISESWPQYGYTF. This rearrangement joins TRBV10-3 to TRBJ1-2; D is unresolved. Looked up from germline, CDR1 is ENHRY and CDR2 is SYGVKD. V lost 0 bases and J lost 5, with 10 bases in between. The CDR3 is made up of 14 amino acids.

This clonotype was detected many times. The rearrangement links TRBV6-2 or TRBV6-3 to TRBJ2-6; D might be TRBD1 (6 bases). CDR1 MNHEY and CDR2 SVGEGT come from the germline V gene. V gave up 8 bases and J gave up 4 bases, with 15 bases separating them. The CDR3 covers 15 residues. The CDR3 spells CASRKQGRGANVLTF. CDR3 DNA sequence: TGTGCCAGCCGAAAACAGGGTAGGGGGGCCAACGTCCTGACTTTC.

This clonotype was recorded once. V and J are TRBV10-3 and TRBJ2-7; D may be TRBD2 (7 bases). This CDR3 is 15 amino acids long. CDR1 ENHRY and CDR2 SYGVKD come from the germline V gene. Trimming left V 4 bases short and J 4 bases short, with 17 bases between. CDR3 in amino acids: CAISAELGGGYEQYF. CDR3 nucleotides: TGTGCCATCAGTGCGGAACTAGGGGGGGGTTACGAGCAGTACTTC.

This CDR3 reads CASSPWPTYEQYF. CDR3 DNA sequence: TGTGCCAGCAGCCCTTGGCCTACCTACGAGCAGTACTTC. The chain combines TRBV7-8 with TRBJ2-7; D gene uncertain. V shed 5 bases and J shed 2 bases, with 10 bases lying between them. This CDR3 spans 13 amino acids. CDR1 and CDR2 (germline): SGHVS, FQNEAQ.

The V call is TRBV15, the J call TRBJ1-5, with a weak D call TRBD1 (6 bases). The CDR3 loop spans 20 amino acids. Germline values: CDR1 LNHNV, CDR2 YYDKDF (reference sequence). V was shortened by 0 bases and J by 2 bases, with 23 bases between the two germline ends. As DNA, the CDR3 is TGTGCCACCAGCAGAGATACGACACGCTCTGGAAACAGGGGCAATCAGCCCCAGCATTTT. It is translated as CATSRDTTRSGNRGNQPQHF.

The CDR3 loop reads CATSRNSGGASDTQYF. In DNA, the CDR3 is TGTGCCACCAGCAGGAATAGCGGGGGGGCATCAGATACGCAGTATTTT. The V gene is TRBV15, the J gene TRBJ2-3; 11 nucleotides agree with TRBD2. Germline V CDR1 and CDR2: LNHNV, YYDKDF (reference sequence). The CDR3 has 16 residues. Losses at the gene ends were 3 bases for V and 4 bases for J; bases not matched to a gene: 6.

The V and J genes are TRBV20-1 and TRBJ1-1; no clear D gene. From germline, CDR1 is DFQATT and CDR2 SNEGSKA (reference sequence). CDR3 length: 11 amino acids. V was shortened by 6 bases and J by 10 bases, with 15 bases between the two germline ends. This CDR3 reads CSAARLVAAFF. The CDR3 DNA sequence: TGCAGTGCGGCAAGACTTGTGGCAGCTTTCTTT.

CDR3 residues: CASSQGEADTQYF. In DNA form, the CDR3 reads TGTGCCAGCAGCCAGGGGGAAGCAGATACGCAGTATTTT. This chain uses TRBV7-2 with TRBJ2-3; TRBD1 agrees at 7 bases. Unmatched junction bases numbered 3, after V lost 5 bases and J lost 4 bases. The CDR3 has 13 amino acids. The V gene's germline CDR1 is SGHTA and CDR2 FQGNSA.

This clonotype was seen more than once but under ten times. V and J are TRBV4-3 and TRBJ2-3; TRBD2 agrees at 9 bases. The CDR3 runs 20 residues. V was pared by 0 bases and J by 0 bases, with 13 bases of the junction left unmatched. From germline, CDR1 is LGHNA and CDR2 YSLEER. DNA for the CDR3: TGCGCCAGCAGCCAAGAACCTTCGAGCGGGGGGTACTCTAGCACAGATACGCAGTATTTT. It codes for CASSQEPSSGGYSSTDTQYF.

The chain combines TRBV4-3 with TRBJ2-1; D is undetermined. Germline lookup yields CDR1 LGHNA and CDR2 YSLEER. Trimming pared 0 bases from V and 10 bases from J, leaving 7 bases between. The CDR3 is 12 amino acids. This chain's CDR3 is CASSQDGREQFF. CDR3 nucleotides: TGCGCCAGCAGCCAAGATGGACGGGAGCAGTTCTTC.

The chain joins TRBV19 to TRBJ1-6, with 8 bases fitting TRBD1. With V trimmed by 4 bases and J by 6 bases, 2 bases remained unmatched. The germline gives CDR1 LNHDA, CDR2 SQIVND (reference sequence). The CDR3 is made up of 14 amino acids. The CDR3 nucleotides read TGTGCCAGTAGTACGGACAGGGCTAATTCACCCCTCCACTTT. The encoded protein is CASSTDRANSPLHF.

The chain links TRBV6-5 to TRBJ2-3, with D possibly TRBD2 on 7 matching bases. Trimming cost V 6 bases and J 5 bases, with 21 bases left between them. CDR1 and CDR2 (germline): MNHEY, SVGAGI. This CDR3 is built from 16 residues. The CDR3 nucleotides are TGTGCCAGCAGGGACAAAAGCCGGGGGGCTGGAGATACGCAGTATTTT. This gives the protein CASRDKSRGAGDTQYF.